This paragraph reports one T cell receptor beta chain. Trimming took off 3 bases at V and 4 bases at J, with 18 bases between the two ends. Germline CDR1 reads KGHSH; CDR2 reads LQKENI. The length of the CDR3 is 16 residues. This record belongs to a study of OX40 agonist ivuxolimab in advanced cancers. Here immunoSEQ multiplex PCR was the method, and the copy in TCRdb shows in-frame clones only, minus some. This table holds 21,000 or so clones, over 60% found once. The sequence derives from an adult with an advanced solid tumor such as melanoma, head and neck, liver or kidney cancer. Sequenced here: CD4+ or CD8+ T cells sorted from blood, sampled in a trial of the OX40 agonist ivuxolimab. V gene TRBV18 combines with J gene TRBJ2-5; D tentatively fits TRBD1 or TRBD2 (5 bases each). CDR3 coding DNA: TGTGCCAGCTCACCTGTTATCGGTTGGGACGGAGAGACCCAGTACTTC. Translating gives CASSPVIGWDGETQYF.